The TCR beta chain under discussion was sequenced for a study of cytomegalovirus exposure and HLA in healthy donors. About the study: Falling in the Caucasian-associated ancestry cluster were 65% to 90% of 300 to 500 genotyped donors.

The PCR ran on 60 Vbeta and 13 Jbeta primers. This table comes from immunoSEQ multiplex PCR, and its TCRdb copy is limited to in-frame clones, with some not included. Here the sample spans under 200,000 clones, around three quarters being singletons. Turning to this clone: What it recognizes is unknown. The sample has other DNA sequences that encode this CDR3 too.

General study results and limits: The authors enumerated over 150 TCR beta chains as linked to cytomegalovirus. In a later analysis, at a false discovery rate of 0.05, roughly 17,000 TCR beta sequences matched HLA alleles. A later analysis showed HLA-associated TCR beta chains outstripping equally common others in clonal expansion.

The sequence was obtained from a woman in her fifties or sixties in good health and CMV-seronegative. Material for sequencing was PBMCs.

The CDR3 spells CASSLGLFNSPLHF. The CDR3 nucleotides are TGTGCCAGCAGCCTTGGACTCTTCAATTCACCCCTCCACTTT. The rearrangement links TRBV6-5 to TRBJ1-6; D uncertain. CDR3 length: 14 residues. Trimming pared 6 bases from V and 7 bases from J, leaving 13 bases between. CDR1 and CDR2 (germline): MNHEY, SVGAGI.